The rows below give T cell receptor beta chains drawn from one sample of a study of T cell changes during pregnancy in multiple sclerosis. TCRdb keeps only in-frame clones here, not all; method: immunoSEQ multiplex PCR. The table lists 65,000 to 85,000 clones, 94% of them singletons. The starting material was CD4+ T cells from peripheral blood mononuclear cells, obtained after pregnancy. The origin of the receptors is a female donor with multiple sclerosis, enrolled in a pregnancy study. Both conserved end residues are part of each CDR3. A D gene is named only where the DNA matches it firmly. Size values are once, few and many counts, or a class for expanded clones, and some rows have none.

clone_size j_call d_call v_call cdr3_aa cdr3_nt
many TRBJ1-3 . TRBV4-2 CASSQDFQGGENTIYF TGTGCCAGCAGCCAAGATTTTCAGGGAGGGGAAAACACCATATATTTT
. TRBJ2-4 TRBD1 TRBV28 CASSRRDRLKNIQYF TGTGCCAGCAGCCGCCGGGACAGGCTAAAAAACATTCAGTACTTC
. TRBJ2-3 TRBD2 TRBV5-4 CASSLAGGPSDTQYF TGTGCCAGCAGCTTGGCGGGAGGGCCGTCAGATACGCAGTATTTT
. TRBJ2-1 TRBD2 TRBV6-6 CASRVQASGMNNEQFF TGTGCCAGCCGCGTCCAGGCTAGCGGGATGAACAATGAGCAGTTCTTC
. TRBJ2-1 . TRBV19 CASSLFGGTGGEQFF TGTGCCAGTAGTCTCTTCGGGGGGACAGGCGGTGAGCAGTTCTTC
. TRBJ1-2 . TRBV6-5 CASARTKPNYGYTF TGTGCCAGCGCCCGGACAAAGCCTAACTATGGCTACACCTTC
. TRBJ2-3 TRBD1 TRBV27 CASSTYRGPLANTQYF TGTGCCAGCAGTACGTACAGGGGGCCCTTAGCAAATACGCAGTATTTT
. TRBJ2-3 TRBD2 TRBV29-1 CSVRSGRETDTQYF TGCAGCGTTCGTAGCGGGAGGGAAACAGATACGCAGTATTTT
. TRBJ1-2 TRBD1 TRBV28 CASRTAQQGGYGYTF TGTGCCAGCAGAACAGCCCAACAGGGGGGGTATGGCTACACCTTC
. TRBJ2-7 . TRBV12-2 CASRKIDLYSYEQYF TGTGCAAGTCGCAAGATTGACTTGTATTCCTACGAGCAGTACTTC
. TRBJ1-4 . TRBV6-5 CASSYRGLGEKLFF TGTGCCAGCAGTTACAGAGGGTTGGGTGAAAAACTGTTTTTT
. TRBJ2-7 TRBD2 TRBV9 CASSVTSGIYEQYF TGTGCCAGCAGCGTGACTAGCGGGATCTACGAGCAGTACTTC
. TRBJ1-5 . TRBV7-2 CASSLEGRPSGQPQHF TGTGCCAGCAGCTTAGAAGGGAGGCCCTCTGGGCAGCCCCAGCATTTT
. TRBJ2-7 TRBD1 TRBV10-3 CAISDRGQLLDEQYF TGTGCCATCAGTGATAGGGGACAGCTGCTCGACGAGCAGTACTTC
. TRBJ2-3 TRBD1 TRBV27 CASSLARQGRDTQYF TGTGCCAGCAGTTTAGCTCGACAGGGCAGGGATACGCAGTATTTT
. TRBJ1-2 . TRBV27 CASTGGGLGYGYTF TGTGCCAGCACCGGCGGGGGCTTAGGCTATGGCTACACCTTC
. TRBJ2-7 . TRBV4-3 CASSPALSREQYF TGCGCCAGCAGCCCCGCCCTGAGTCGCGAGCAGTACTTC
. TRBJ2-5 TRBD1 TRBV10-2 CASSDGTGRVGTQYF TGCGCCAGCAGTGACGGGACAGGGAGAGTGGGTACCCAGTACTTC
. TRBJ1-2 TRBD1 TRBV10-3 CAIRDGTANYGYTF TGTGCCATCAGAGATGGGACAGCTAACTATGGCTACACCTTC
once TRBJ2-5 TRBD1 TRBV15 CATTRYTTGVGQETQYF TGTGCCACCACCCGATATACGACAGGGGTAGGGCAAGAGACCCAGTACTTC
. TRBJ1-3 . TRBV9 CASSVRGGNGNTIYF TGTGCCAGCAGCGTTCGCGGGGGAAATGGAAACACCATATATTTT
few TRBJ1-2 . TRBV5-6 CASSSFPGSGYGYTF TGTGCCAGCAGTTCATTTCCAGGCAGTGGCTATGGCTACACCTTC
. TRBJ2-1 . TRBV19 CASSKATGLGSYNEQFF TGTGCCAGTAGCAAAGCCACAGGGTTGGGCTCCTACAATGAGCAGTTCTTC
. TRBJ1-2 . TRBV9 CASSVGGYGYTF TGTGCCAGCAGCGTCGGGGGCTATGGCTACACCTTC
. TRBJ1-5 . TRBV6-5 CGCSQGRGTQPQHF TGTGGCTGCAGCCAGGGAAGGGGAACACAGCCCCAGCATTTT
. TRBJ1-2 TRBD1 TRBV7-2 CASSLAYPLGQGSYGYTF TGTGCCAGCAGCTTAGCGTATCCTTTGGGACAGGGTTCCTATGGCTACACCTTC
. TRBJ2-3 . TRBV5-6 CASSPRGLPDTQYF TGTGCCAGCAGCCCGCGGGGGCTCCCAGATACGCAGTATTTT
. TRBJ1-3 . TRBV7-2 CASSLKISSGNTIYF TGTGCCAGCAGCCTAAAAATCTCCTCTGGAAACACCATATATTTT
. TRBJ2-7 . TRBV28 CASRRESPYEQYF TGTGCCAGCAGGAGGGAGAGTCCCTACGAGCAGTACTTC
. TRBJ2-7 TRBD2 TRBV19 CASSQIAGVYEQYF TGTGCCAGTAGTCAAATAGCGGGAGTCTACGAGCAGTACTTC
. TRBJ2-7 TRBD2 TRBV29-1 CSVHSTSGSSYEQYF TGCAGCGTACATTCGACTAGCGGAAGTTCCTACGAGCAGTACTTC
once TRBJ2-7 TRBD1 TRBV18 CASSQLQGVTYEQYF TGTGCCAGCTCACAGTTACAGGGGGTAACCTACGAGCAGTACTTC
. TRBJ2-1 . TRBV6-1 CASSEQGREQFF TGTGCCAGCAGTGAACAGGGTAGAGAGCAGTTCTTC
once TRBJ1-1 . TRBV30 CAWNRQLEAFF TGTGCCTGGAATCGACAGCTTGAAGCTTTCTTT
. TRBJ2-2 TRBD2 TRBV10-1 CASSESRLAGVSWELFF TGCGCCAGCAGTGAGTCGAGGCTAGCGGGAGTAAGTTGGGAGCTGTTTTTT
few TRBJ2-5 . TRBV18 CASSPLYQETQYF TGTGCCAGCTCACCCCTGTACCAAGAGACCCAGTACTTC
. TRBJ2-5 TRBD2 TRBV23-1 CASSQNIGTSGQETQYF TGCGCCAGCAGTCAAAACATAGGGACTAGCGGACAAGAGACCCAGTACTTC
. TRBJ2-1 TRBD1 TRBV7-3 CASSLRGGRRNEQFF TGTGCCAGCAGCTTAAGAGGGGGCCGTCGCAATGAGCAGTTCTTC
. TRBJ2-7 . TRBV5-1 CASSLQYGYEQYF TGCGCCAGCAGCTTGCAATACGGTTACGAGCAGTACTTC
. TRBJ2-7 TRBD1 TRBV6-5 CASSDPGQGAYEQYF TGTGCCAGCAGCGACCCGGGACAGGGGGCCTACGAGCAGTACTTC
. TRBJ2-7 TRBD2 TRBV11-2 CASSFNLAGGSSYEQYF TGTGCCAGCAGCTTTAACCTAGCGGGAGGTTCGTCCTACGAGCAGTACTTC
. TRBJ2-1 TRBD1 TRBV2 CASSERSGTGVDEQFF TGTGCCAGCAGTGAAAGGAGTGGGACAGGGGTTGATGAGCAGTTCTTC
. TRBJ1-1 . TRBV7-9 CASSLVAGRNTEAFF TGTGCCAGCAGCTTAGTTGCGGGAAGGAACACTGAAGCTTTCTTT
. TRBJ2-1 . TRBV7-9 CASSPTSRNEQFF TGTGCCAGCAGCCCCACCTCGCGGAATGAGCAGTTCTTC
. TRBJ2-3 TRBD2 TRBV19 CASSTETLASGADTQYF TGTGCCAGTAGTACAGAGACACTAGCGTCGGGGGCAGATACGCAGTATTTT
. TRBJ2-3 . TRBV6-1 CASSPMDTRTDTQYF TGTGCCAGCAGCCCCATGGACACACGCACAGATACGCAGTATTTT
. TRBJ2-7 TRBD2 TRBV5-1 CASSSALLAGGPGTYEQYF TGCGCCAGCAGCTCCGCCTTACTAGCGGGAGGGCCGGGCACCTACGAGCAGTACTTC
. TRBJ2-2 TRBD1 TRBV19 CASSHGQGVNTGELFF TGTGCCAGTAGCCATGGACAGGGGGTGAACACCGGGGAGCTGTTTTTT
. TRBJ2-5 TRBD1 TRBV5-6 CASSLAGQGSETQYF TGTGCCAGCAGCTTGGCGGGACAGGGGTCGGAGACCCAGTACTTC
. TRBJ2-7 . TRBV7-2 CASSPAGMPPYEQYF TGTGCCAGCAGCCCCGCCGGGATGCCCCCCTACGAGCAGTACTTC
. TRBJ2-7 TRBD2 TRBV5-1 CASSLGGTSGRMRHEQYF TGCGCCAGCAGCTTGGGGGGGACTAGCGGGAGGATGAGACACGAGCAGTACTTC
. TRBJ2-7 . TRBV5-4 CASSLERGTYEQYF TGTGCCAGCAGCTTGGAACGGGGGACTTACGAGCAGTACTTC
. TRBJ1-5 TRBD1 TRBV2 CASSATGLYQPQHF TGTGCCAGCAGTGCGACAGGGCTGTATCAGCCCCAGCATTTT
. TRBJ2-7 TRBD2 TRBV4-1 CASSPYGTSGTYEQYF TGCGCCAGCAGCCCTTACGGGACTAGCGGAACCTACGAGCAGTACTTC
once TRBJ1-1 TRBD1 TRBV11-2 CASSPDRGRLNTEAFF TGTGCCAGCAGCCCGGACAGGGGGCGGCTGAACACTGAAGCTTTCTTT
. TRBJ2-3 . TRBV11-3 CASSPRQRTDTQYF TGTGCCAGCAGCCCTAGACAGCGCACAGATACGCAGTATTTT
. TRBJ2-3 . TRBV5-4 CASSLGETNTQYF TGTGCCAGCAGCCTCGGGGAGACCAATACGCAGTATTTT
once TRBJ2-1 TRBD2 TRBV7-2 CASSSLAGGPHEQFF TGTGCCAGCAGCTCCTTAGCGGGAGGGCCCCATGAGCAGTTCTTC